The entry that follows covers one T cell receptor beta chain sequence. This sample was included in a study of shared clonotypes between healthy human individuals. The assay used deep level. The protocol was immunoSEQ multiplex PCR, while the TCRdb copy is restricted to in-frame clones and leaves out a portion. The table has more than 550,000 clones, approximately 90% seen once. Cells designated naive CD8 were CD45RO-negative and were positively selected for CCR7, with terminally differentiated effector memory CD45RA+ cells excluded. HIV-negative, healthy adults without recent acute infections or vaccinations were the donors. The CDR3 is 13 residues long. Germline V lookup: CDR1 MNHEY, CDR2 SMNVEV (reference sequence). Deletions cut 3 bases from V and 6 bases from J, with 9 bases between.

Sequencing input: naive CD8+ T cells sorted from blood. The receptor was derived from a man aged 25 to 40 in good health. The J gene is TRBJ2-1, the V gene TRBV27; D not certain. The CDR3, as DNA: TGTGCCAGCAGTTTGACGGGTGGCAATGAGCAGTTCTTC. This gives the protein CASSLTGGNEQFF.